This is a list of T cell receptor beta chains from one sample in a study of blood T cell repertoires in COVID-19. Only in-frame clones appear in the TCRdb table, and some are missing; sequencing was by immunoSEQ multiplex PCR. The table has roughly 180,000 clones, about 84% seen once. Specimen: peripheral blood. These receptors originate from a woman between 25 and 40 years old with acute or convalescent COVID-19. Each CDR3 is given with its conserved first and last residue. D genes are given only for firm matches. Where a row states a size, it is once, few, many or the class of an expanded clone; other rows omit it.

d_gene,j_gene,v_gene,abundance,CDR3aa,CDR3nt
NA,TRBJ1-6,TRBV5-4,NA,CASSLGRSGNSPLHF,TGTGCCAGCAGCTTGGGACGGAGCGGCAATTCACCCCTCCACTTT
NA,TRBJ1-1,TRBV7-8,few,CASSSGIPSMNTEAFF,TGTGCCAGCAGCTCAGGGATCCCATCAATGAACACTGAAGCTTTCTTT
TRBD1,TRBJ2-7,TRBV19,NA,CASSMAGGESYEQYF,TGTGCCAGTAGTATGGCAGGGGGTGAATCCTACGAGCAGTACTTC
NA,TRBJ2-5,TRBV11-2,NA,CASSPSETQYF,TGTGCCAGCAGCCCTAGCGAGACCCAGTACTTC
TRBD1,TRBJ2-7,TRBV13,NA,CASSFYRGHSYEQYF,TGTGCCAGCAGCTTCTACAGGGGTCACTCCTACGAGCAGTACTTC
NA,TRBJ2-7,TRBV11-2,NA,CASSLPTQSYEQYF,TGTGCCAGCAGCCTCCCGACACAATCCTACGAGCAGTACTTC
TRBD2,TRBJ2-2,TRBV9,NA,CASSPGTMNTGELFF,TGTGCCAGCAGCCCCGGGACTATGAACACCGGGGAGCTGTTTTTT
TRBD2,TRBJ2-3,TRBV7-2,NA,CASSGSGSPDTQYF,TGTGCCAGCAGCGGTAGCGGGAGCCCAGATACGCAGTATTTT
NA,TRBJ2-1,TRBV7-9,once,CASSLVARSSYNEQFF,TGTGCCAGCAGCTTAGTAGCGCGAAGCTCCTACAATGAGCAGTTCTTC
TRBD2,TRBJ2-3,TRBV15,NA,CATSSSGRPDTQYF,TGTGCCACCAGCTCGAGCGGGAGGCCAGATACGCAGTATTTT